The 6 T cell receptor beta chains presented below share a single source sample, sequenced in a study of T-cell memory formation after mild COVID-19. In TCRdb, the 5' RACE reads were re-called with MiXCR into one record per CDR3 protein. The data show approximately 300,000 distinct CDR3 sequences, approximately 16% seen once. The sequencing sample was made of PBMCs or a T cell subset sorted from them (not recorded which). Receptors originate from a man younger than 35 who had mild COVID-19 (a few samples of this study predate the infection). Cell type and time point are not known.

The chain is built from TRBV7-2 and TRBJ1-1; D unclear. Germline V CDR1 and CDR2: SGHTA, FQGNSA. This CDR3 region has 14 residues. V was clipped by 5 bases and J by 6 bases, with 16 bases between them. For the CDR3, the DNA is TGTGCCAGCAGCCCCTCGGTGGGGTTACCTGAAGCTTTCTTT. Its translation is CASSPSVGLPEAFF. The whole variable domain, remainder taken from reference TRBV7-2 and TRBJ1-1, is GAGVSQSPSNKVTEKGKDVELRCDPISGHTALYWYRQSLGQGLEFLIYFQGNSAPDKSGLPSDRFSAERTGGSVSTLTIQRTQQEDSAVYLCASSPSVGLPEAFFGQGTRLTVV.

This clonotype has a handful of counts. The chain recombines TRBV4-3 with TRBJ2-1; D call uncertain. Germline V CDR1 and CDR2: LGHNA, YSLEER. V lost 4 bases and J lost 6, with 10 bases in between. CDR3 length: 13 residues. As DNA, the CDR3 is TGCGCCAGCAGCCTGAGGCTGGGCAATGAGCAGTTCTTC. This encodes CASSLRLGNEQFF.

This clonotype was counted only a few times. CDR3: CASSLAGTYMNTEAFF. CDR3 sequence (DNA): TGTGCCAGCTCACTAGCCGGGACATACATGAACACTGAAGCTTTCTTT. The chain couples TRBV18 to TRBJ1-1; possibly TRBD1 for D (6 bases). CDR1 is KGHSH and CDR2 is LQKENI in the germline V gene. V lost 4 bases and J lost 0, with 15 bases in between. The CDR3 has 16 residues.

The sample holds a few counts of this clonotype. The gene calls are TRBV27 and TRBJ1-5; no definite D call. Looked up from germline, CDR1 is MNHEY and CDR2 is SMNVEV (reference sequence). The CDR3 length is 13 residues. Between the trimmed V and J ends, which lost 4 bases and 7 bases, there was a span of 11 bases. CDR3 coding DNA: TGTGCCAGCAGTTATCGTGGGGAACAGCCCCAGCATTTT. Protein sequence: CASSYRGEQPQHF.

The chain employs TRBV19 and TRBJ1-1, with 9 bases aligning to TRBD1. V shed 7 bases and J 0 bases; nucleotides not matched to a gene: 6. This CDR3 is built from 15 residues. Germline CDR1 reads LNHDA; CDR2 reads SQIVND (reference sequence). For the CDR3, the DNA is TGTGCCAGTATTGGACAGGGGAATATGAACACTGAAGCTTTCTTT. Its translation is CASIGQGNMNTEAFF.

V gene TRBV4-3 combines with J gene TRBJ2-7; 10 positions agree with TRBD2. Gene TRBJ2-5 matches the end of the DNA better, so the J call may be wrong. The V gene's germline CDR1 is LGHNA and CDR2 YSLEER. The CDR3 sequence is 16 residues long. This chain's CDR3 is CASSRGTSERLETQYF. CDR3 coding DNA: TGCGCCAGCAGCCGAGGGACTAGCGAGCGATTAGAGACCCAGTACTTC.